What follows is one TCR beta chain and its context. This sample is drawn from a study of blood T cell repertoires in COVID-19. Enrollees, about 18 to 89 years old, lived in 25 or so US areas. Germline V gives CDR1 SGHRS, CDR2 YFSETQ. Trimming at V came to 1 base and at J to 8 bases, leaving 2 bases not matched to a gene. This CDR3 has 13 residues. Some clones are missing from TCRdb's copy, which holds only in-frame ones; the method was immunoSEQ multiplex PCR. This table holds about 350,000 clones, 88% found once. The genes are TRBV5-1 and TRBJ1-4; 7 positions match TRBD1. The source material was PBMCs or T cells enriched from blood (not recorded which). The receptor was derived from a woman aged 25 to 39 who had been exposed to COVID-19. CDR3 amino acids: CASSLQGEEKLFF. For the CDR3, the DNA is TGCGCCAGCAGCTTGCAGGGGGAGGAAAAACTGTTTTTT. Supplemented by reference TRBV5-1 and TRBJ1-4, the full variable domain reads KAGVTQTPRYLIKTRGQQVTLSCSPISGHRSVSWYQQTPGQGLQFLFEYFSETQRNKGNFPGRFSGRQFSNSRSEMNVSTLELGDSALYLCASSLQGEEKLFFGSGTQLSVL.